Below are 14 T cell receptor beta chains sequenced from a single sample in a study of T cells after yellow fever vaccination (dated by TCRdb to the late 2010s). The sample's treatment or condition label is to be understood as: live attenuated yellow fever vaccine strain. Libraries were made using 5' RACE. The instrument given in TCRdb is Illumina HiSeq 2500. TCRdb itself trimmed the public reads at Q25 with fastp, ran MiXCR and retained productive beta chains. Duplicate CDR3 protein sequences are folded into a single record with the most common DNA and genes. The sample has about 140,000 distinct CDR3 sequences on record, more than 6.5% of them singletons. The ten largest clones represent more than 0.6% of the sample. The sample was CD4+ T cells sorted from PBMCs, taken 10 days after the yellow fever booster vaccination. The receptor set was obtained from a man under 40 who received the YFV17D yellow fever vaccine.

This clonotype was seen more than once but under ten times. J is TRBJ2-1 and V is TRBV7-8; TRBD2 agrees at 10 bases. The germline gives CDR1 SGHVS, CDR2 FQNEAQ. This CDR3 has 17 amino acids. The V and J ends lost 7 bases and 1 base, in that order; junction bases with no gene match: 10. DNA of the CDR3: TGTGCCAGCACCTCCTCTAGCGGGAGTCGGTCCTACAATGAGCAGTTCTTC. This sequence encodes CASTSSSGSRSYNEQFF. Using reference TRBV7-8 and TRBJ2-1 for the parts outside the CDR3, the full variable domain is GAGVSQSPRYKVAKRGQDVALRCDPISGHVSLFWYQQALGQGPEFLTYFQNEAQLDKSGLPSDRFFAERPEGSVSTLKIQRTQQEDSAVYLCASTSSSGSRSYNEQFFGPGTRLTVL.

J is TRBJ2-3 and V is TRBV5-5; 7 bases align to TRBD1. J was trimmed by 2 bases and V by 6 bases; bases with no gene match: 12. This CDR3 comprises 16 residues. Per the germline V gene, CDR1 is SGHKS and CDR2 is YYEKEE (reference sequence). CDR3 DNA sequence: TGTGCCAGCACCCACGATCGGACAGGAAACACAGATACGCAGTATTTT. Protein sequence: CASTHDRTGNTDTQYF.

This clonotype was counted many times. This CDR3 reads CASRPGTPGNTIYF. DNA for the CDR3: TGTGCCAGCAGACCCGGGACGCCAGGAAACACCATATATTTT. The chain combines TRBV6-1 with TRBJ1-3; maybe TRBD1 (5 bases). The CDR3 totals 14 residues. V was clipped by 6 bases and J by 4 bases, with 13 bases between them. In germline, CDR1 is MNHNS, CDR2 SASEGT.

This clonotype appeared many times. This CDR3 is CASSLRPYNEQFF. The CDR3 DNA reads as TGTGCCAGCAGCTTACGACCCTACAATGAGCAGTTCTTC. V is TRBV7-2 and J is TRBJ2-1; the D is unclear. Germline values: CDR1 SGHTA, CDR2 FQGNSA. V lost 2 bases to trimming and J lost 2 bases, with 4 bases between them. The CDR3 contains 13 residues.

The V and J genes are TRBV20-1 and TRBJ1-2; the D gene is possibly TRBD1 (5 bases). The V end lost 0 bases, the J end lost 10 bases, and 18 bases lay between the germline ends. CDR1 is DFQATT, CDR2 SNEGSKA, per germline (reference sequence). This CDR3 contains 14 residues. The CDR3 reads CSARDWRGKWDYTF. CDR3 in DNA: TGCAGTGCTAGAGATTGGAGGGGCAAGTGGGACTACACCTTC.

CDR3 region: CAWTKGLEVDTQYF. The CDR3, as DNA: TGTGCCTGGACCAAGGGCCTAGAGGTTGATACGCAGTATTTT. This sequence joins TRBV30 and TRBJ2-3; the D is unclear. The CDR3 has 14 residues. Trimming pared 4 bases from V and 6 bases from J, leaving 17 bases between. Per germline, CDR1 GTSNPN and CDR2 SVGIG (reference sequence).

At least ten counts were recorded for this clonotype. J is TRBJ2-3 and V is TRBV3-1; TRBD2 aligns across 9 bases. This CDR3 has 20 amino acids. Germline V gene sequence: CDR1 LGHDT, CDR2 YNNKEL (reference sequence). The trim removed 2 bases at V and 6 bases at J, leaving 21 bases unmatched. The CDR3 protein is CASSQPGLARLGASSDTQYF. DNA for the CDR3: TGTGCCAGCAGCCAACCGGGACTAGCTAGACTGGGAGCCTCATCGGATACGCAGTATTTT.

In its sample, this clonotype was seen many times. This sequence joins TRBV2 and TRBJ2-1, with TRBD1 matching 8 bases. Trimming removed 4 bases from V and 6 bases from J; junction bases left unmatched: 8. The CDR3 runs to 15 residues. CDR1 and CDR2 from the germline V gene are SNHLY and FYNNEI. The CDR3 region has the DNA TGTGCCAGCAGTGTCGAGACAGGGGCAATCAATGAGCAGTTCTTC. As protein: CASSVETGAINEQFF.

This chain connects TRBV12-3 or TRBV12-4 to TRBJ1-1; D is unresolved. The CDR3 runs to 14 residues. V was clipped by 1 base and J by 2 bases, with 8 bases between them. Here the CDR3 DNA reads TGTGCCAGCAGTTTAGAGGGCAGAAACACTGAAGCTTTCTTT. Its protein is CASSLEGRNTEAFF.

This sequence joins TRBV30 and TRBJ2-2; 13 nucleotides align to TRBD2. The V gene end was trimmed by 3 bases and the J gene end by 6 bases; junction bases not matched to a gene: 13. Per germline, CDR1 GTSNPN and CDR2 SVGIG (reference sequence). The CDR3 spans 18 residues. CDR3 in amino acids: CAWSRGKTGLAGAGELFF. The CDR3 nucleotides are TGTGCCTGGAGCCGAGGGAAGACAGGACTAGCGGGGGCCGGGGAGCTGTTTTTT.

This clonotype was recorded at least ten times. This chain links TRBV7-9 with TRBJ2-1; D might be TRBD1 or TRBD2, each matching 5 bases. The CDR3 runs 15 residues. With 4 bases removed from V and 5 bases from J, the gap between germline ends came to 15 bases. Germline CDR1 reads SEHNR; CDR2 reads FQNEAQ (reference sequence). CDR3 DNA sequence: TGTGCCAGCAGCTCCCCCCGGGACCTCAACAATGAGCAGTTCTTC. Encoded protein: CASSSPRDLNNEQFF.

This clonotype came up many times. This rearrangement joins TRBV10-2 to TRBJ2-5; 9 bases fit TRBD2. The V and J ends lost 1 base and 5 bases, in that order; junction bases with no gene match: 8. Germline CDR1 and CDR2: WSHSY and SAAADI. The CDR3 runs to 16 residues. CDR3 bases: TGCGCCAGCAGTGAGTGGCTAGCGGGAAGGAGGGAGACCCAGTACTTC. Translated, it gives CASSEWLAGRRETQYF.

This clonotype was recorded many times. The chain employs TRBV3-1 and TRBJ2-7; TRBD2 matches 10 bases. The ends lost 5 bases at V and 4 bases at J; junction bases unmatched: 11. Germline V gives CDR1 LGHDT, CDR2 YNNKEL (reference sequence). The CDR3 runs to 16 residues. The CDR3 coding sequence is TGTGCCAGCAGCTCACGCGCCTCTAGCGGGGGATACGAGCAGTACTTC. Translated: CASSSRASSGGYEQYF.

This clonotype was counted at least ten times. The chain carries TRBV4-1 and TRBJ2-3, with 10 positions matching TRBD2. Trimming cost V 1 base and J 3 bases; bases outside gene matches: 10. This CDR3 contains 18 residues. The V gene's germline CDR1 is MGHRA and CDR2 YSYEKL. The CDR3 nucleotides are TGCGCCAGCAGCCAAGGAAGGGTCGGACTAGCGGTGACAGATACGCAGTATTTT. It encodes CASSQGRVGLAVTDTQYF.